Below, 30 T cell receptor beta chains from the same sample are listed, as sequenced in a study of cytomegalovirus exposure and HLA in healthy donors. PCR used 60 Vbeta primers and 13 Jbeta primers. This table comes from immunoSEQ multiplex PCR, and its TCRdb copy is limited to in-frame clones, with some not included. The sample yields approximately 110,000 clones, roughly 70% seen once. Sequencing was performed on PBMCs. These receptors all come from a man aged 40-50 years in good health and CMV-seronegative.

This rearrangement joins TRBV28 to TRBJ2-2; possibly TRBD1 for D (5 bases). This CDR3 region has 15 residues. Per germline, CDR1 MDHEN and CDR2 SYDVKM. Trimming removed 6 bases from V and 1 base from J, with 12 bases in between. The CDR3 sequence: CASRRNRRNTGELFF. CDR3 in DNA: TGTGCCAGCAGACGAAACAGGAGGAACACCGGGGAGCTGTTTTTT.

The V call is TRBV19, the J call TRBJ1-6, with D maybe TRBD1 (5 bases). The CDR3 contains 14 residues. Between the trimmed V and J ends, which lost 9 bases and 4 bases, there was a span of 13 bases. Germline V gene sequence: CDR1 LNHDA, CDR2 SQIVND (reference sequence). CDR3 nucleotide sequence: TGTGCCAGCCGATTGAGACAGTATAATTCACCCCTCCACTTT. Protein: CASRLRQYNSPLHF. Full variable domain (rest looked up from reference TRBV19 and TRBJ1-6): DGGITQSPKYLFRKEGQNVTLSCEQNLNHDAMYWYRQDPGQGLRLIYYSQIVNDFQKGDIAEGYSVSREKKESFPLTVTSAQKNPTAFYLCASRLRQYNSPLHFGNGTRLTVT.

The rearrangement links TRBV5-4 to TRBJ2-2; 8 positions agree with TRBD2. The CDR3 is 17 residues long. Germline loops: CDR1 SGHNT, CDR2 YYREEE (reference sequence). With V trimmed by 0 bases and J by 9 bases, 13 bases remained unmatched. CDR3 residues: CASSLAPPSGGPWELFF. The CDR3 DNA follows: TGTGCCAGCAGCTTGGCCCCTCCGTCGGGGGGGCCTTGGGAGCTGTTTTTT.

The chain is built from TRBV7-9 and TRBJ2-2, with 7 bases fitting TRBD1. The length of the CDR3 is 15 residues. After removal of 4 bases from V and 2 bases from J, the junction contained 4 bases not matched to a gene. Germline values: CDR1 SEHNR, CDR2 FQNEAQ (reference sequence). This CDR3 reads CASSSRDRNTGELFF. CDR3 nucleotide sequence: TGTGCCAGCAGCTCCCGGGACAGAAACACCGGGGAGCTGTTTTTT.

The table lists this clone with a few counts. This sequence joins TRBV7-2 and TRBJ2-1; unclear D gene. This CDR3 region has 12 residues. Between the trimmed V and J ends, which lost 1 base and 6 bases, there was a span of 4 bases. Germline values: CDR1 SGHTA, CDR2 FQGNSA. CDR3: CASSLDINEQFF. In nucleotides, the CDR3 is TGTGCCAGCAGCTTAGATATCAATGAGCAGTTCTTC.

The gene calls are TRBV7-2 and TRBJ2-1; 9 nucleotides match TRBD2. Per the germline V gene, CDR1 is SGHTA and CDR2 is FQGNSA. CDR3 length: 13 residues. The V and J ends lost 5 bases and 11 bases, in that order; junction bases with no gene match: 7. The CDR3 spells CASSESTSGKQFF. In DNA, the CDR3 is TGTGCCAGCAGCGAATCGACTAGCGGAAAGCAGTTCTTC.

The chain couples TRBV5-5 to TRBJ1-2, with a tentative D call TRBD1 (5 bases). Germline V gene data show CDR1 as SGHKS and CDR2 as YYEKEE (reference sequence). V lost 7 bases, J lost 8 bases, and 9 bases lay in between. This CDR3 comprises 10 residues. The CDR3 sequence is CASAGHGYTF. In DNA, the CDR3 is TGTGCCAGCGCAGGGCACGGCTACACCTTC.

J is TRBJ2-1 and V is TRBV4-2; 9 nucleotides line up with TRBD2. Germline CDR1 reads LGHNA; CDR2 reads YNFKEQ. The CDR3 runs to 17 residues. V was clipped by 3 bases and J by 3 bases; unmatched bases: 9. CDR3 sequence: CASSHISAGGIYNEQFF. CDR3 DNA sequence: TGTGCCAGCAGCCACATCTCAGCGGGGGGAATCTACAATGAGCAGTTCTTC.

The rearrangement joins TRBV4-1 to TRBJ2-5; TRBD1 matches 9 bases. This CDR3 has 16 amino acids. V was clipped by 0 bases and J by 3 bases; unmatched bases: 5. In germline, CDR1 is MGHRA, CDR2 YSYEKL. This CDR3 reads CASSQEPGQGKETQYF. The CDR3 bases are TGCGCCAGCAGCCAAGAACCGGGACAGGGCAAAGAGACCCAGTACTTC.

The chain joins TRBV6-5 to TRBJ2-2; D call uncertain. V was cut by 7 bases and J by 3 bases, with 6 bases left in between. Germline values: CDR1 MNHEY, CDR2 SVGAGI. The CDR3 is made up of 12 amino acids. The CDR3, as DNA: TGTGCCAGCAAACTCTACACCGGGGAGCTGTTTTTT. It encodes CASKLYTGELFF.

CDR3 protein: CASSGLQGSVFQETQYF. The CDR3 coding sequence is TGTGCCAGCAGCGGTTTACAGGGAAGTGTTTTTCAAGAGACCCAGTACTTC. The J gene is TRBJ2-5, the V gene TRBV9, with D possibly TRBD1 on 6 matching bases. The CDR3 is 17 amino acids. Germline-derived CDR1 and CDR2 are SGDLS and YYNGEE. V lost 3 bases, J lost 2 bases, and 20 bases lay in between. The full variable domain, its missing parts supplied by reference TRBV9 and TRBJ2-5, is DSGVTQTPKHLITATGQRVTLRCSPRSGDLSVYWYQQSLDQGLQFLIQYYNGEERAKGNILERFSAQQFPDLHSELNLSSLELGDSALYFCASSGLQGSVFQETQYFGPGTRLLVL.

The V and J genes are TRBV28 and TRBJ1-2, with a weak D call TRBD1 (5 bases). Trimming left V 7 bases short and J 8 bases short, with 20 bases between. This CDR3 region has 14 residues. In germline, CDR1 is MDHEN, CDR2 SYDVKM. CDR3 sequence reads: CASNPGHPLPGYTF. The CDR3 DNA reads as TGTGCCAGCAACCCCGGACATCCCCTTCCCGGCTACACCTTC.

The chain has TRBV4-3 and TRBJ1-1; D gene ambiguous. V gave up 0 bases and J gave up 0 bases, with 11 bases separating them. The CDR3 has 16 amino acids. From germline, CDR1 is LGHNA and CDR2 YSLEER. In nucleotides, the CDR3 is TGCGCCAGCAGCCAAGATACCGACACCATGAACACTGAAGCTTTCTTT. Its protein is CASSQDTDTMNTEAFF.

The gene calls are TRBV19 and TRBJ1-1; 11 bases line up with TRBD1. The CDR3 spans 16 residues. The germline gives CDR1 LNHDA, CDR2 SQIVND (reference sequence). After removal of 4 bases from V and 5 bases from J, the junction contained 9 bases not matched to a gene. CDR3 sequence reads: CASSTPGQGARTEAFF. The CDR3 nucleotides are TGTGCCAGTAGTACCCCAGGACAGGGGGCGAGGACTGAAGCTTTCTTT.

V and J are TRBV4-1 and TRBJ2-1; D is uncertain. The CDR3 is made up of 15 amino acids. Germline CDR1 and CDR2: MGHRA and YSYEKL. V shed 4 bases and J shed 5 bases, with 15 bases lying between them. This CDR3 reads CASSRARRVNNEQFF. The CDR3 DNA reads as TGCGCCAGCAGCCGAGCGAGGAGAGTCAACAATGAGCAGTTCTTC.

A few counts support this clone. The chain is built from TRBV7-9 and TRBJ2-5; a possible D gene is TRBD1 (5 bases). Looked up from germline, CDR1 is SEHNR and CDR2 is FQNEAQ (reference sequence). Trimming stripped 5 bases from V and 1 base from J, with 11 bases between. The CDR3 has 14 residues. The CDR3 nucleotides read TGTGCCAGCAGCCCCCGGACACCCCAAGAGACCCAGTACTTC. It encodes CASSPRTPQETQYF.

The chain has TRBV4-1 and TRBJ2-7; D possibly corresponds to TRBD2 (5 bases). Germline V CDR1 and CDR2: MGHRA, YSYEKL. Trimming removed 5 bases at V and 5 bases at J, with 19 bases between. The CDR3 loop spans 15 amino acids. The CDR3 bases are TGCGCCAGCAGCGAAAGGCAGGACTTCATCCACGAGCAGTACTTC. Protein product: CASSERQDFIHEQYF.

The chain joins TRBV4-1 to TRBJ1-1; D not resolved. V lost 1 base, J lost 1 base, and 7 bases lay in between. CDR1 MGHRA and CDR2 YSYEKL come from the germline V gene. The CDR3 has 14 amino acids. CDR3 residues: CASSQVARNTEAFF. CDR3 nucleotide sequence: TGCGCCAGCAGCCAAGTAGCTCGGAACACTGAAGCTTTCTTT.

The chain couples TRBV18 to TRBJ1-4; a possible D gene is TRBD1 (5 bases). This CDR3 is built from 14 residues. V dropped 3 bases and J dropped 7 bases, with 12 bases sitting between them. Germline V gene sequence: CDR1 KGHSH, CDR2 LQKENI. DNA of the CDR3: TGTGCCAGCTCACCCCGGGGGGTCAGTGAAAAACTGTTTTTT. This translates into CASSPRGVSEKLFF.

V gene TRBV18 combines with J gene TRBJ1-2; D not certain. This CDR3 is built from 13 residues. The V gene lost 3 bases and the J gene lost 4 bases, with 9 bases spanning the gap. In germline, CDR1 is KGHSH, CDR2 LQKENI. Written as DNA, the CDR3 is TGTGCCAGCTCACCGGAGGGCACCTATGGCTACACCTTC. Protein: CASSPEGTYGYTF.

This chain uses TRBV6-5 with TRBJ1-1; D may be TRBD1 (5 bases). The CDR3 sequence is 14 residues long. Trimming removed 5 bases from V and 2 bases from J, with 12 bases in between. CDR1 and CDR2 from the germline V gene are MNHEY and SVGAGI. The CDR3 sequence is CASSRGTTNTEAFF. CDR3 nucleotide sequence: TGTGCCAGCAGTCGCGGGACTACCAACACTGAAGCTTTCTTT.

This clone occurred a few times. This chain links TRBV11-3 with TRBJ2-5; 8 nucleotides agree with TRBD1. The CDR3 has 13 amino acids. Germline V CDR1 and CDR2: SGHNT, YENEEA. The trim removed 5 bases at V and 4 bases at J, leaving 3 bases unmatched. CDR3 amino acids: CASSPDRGETQYF. The CDR3 DNA sequence: TGTGCCAGCAGCCCCGACAGGGGAGAGACCCAGTACTTC.

The rearrangement links TRBV7-9 to TRBJ2-7, with TRBD1 matching over 10 bases. From germline, CDR1 is SEHNR and CDR2 FQNEAQ (reference sequence). The CDR3 has 16 residues. V shed 5 bases, J shed 3 bases, and the junction held 10 bases outside the gene matches. The CDR3 here is CASSPRPGTGVYEQYF. CDR3 DNA: TGTGCCAGCAGCCCCCGTCCCGGGACAGGGGTCTACGAGCAGTACTTC.

The chain carries TRBV7-9 and TRBJ2-7; a weak D match, TRBD1 (5 bases). Between the trimmed V and J ends, which lost 2 bases and 1 base, there was a span of 9 bases. Germline lookup yields CDR1 SEHNR and CDR2 FQNEAQ (reference sequence). The CDR3 length is 14 residues. CDR3 DNA sequence: TGTGCCAGCAGCTTACAGGGTTTATCCTACGAGCAGTACTTC. This codes for CASSLQGLSYEQYF.

J is TRBJ1-2 and V is TRBV21-1. TRBV21-1 is shown as a pseudogene. The CDR3 loop spans 14 amino acids. CDR3 nucleotides: TGTGCCAGCAGCAGGCACGGTCGGGACTATGGCTACACCTTC. Its translation: CASSRHGRDYGYTF.

The CDR3 DNA reads TGTGCCAGCAGCCGGCGGGACAGGGGTTACGAGCAGTACTTC. Protein product: CASSRRDRGYEQYF. This chain joins TRBV7-8 and TRBJ2-5; 10 positions agree with TRBD1. The J call is uncertain, as TRBJ2-7 better fits the DNA end. The germline CDR1 and CDR2 sequences are SGHVS and FQNEAQ. The CDR3 loop spans 14 amino acids.

This clone has just one count. The chain has TRBV6-6 and TRBJ2-7; 8 positions agree with TRBD1. The CDR3 runs 15 residues. CDR1 and CDR2 from the germline V gene are MNHNY and SVGAGI (reference sequence). Trimming cost V 7 bases and J 2 bases; bases outside gene matches: 10. The CDR3 nucleotides read TGTGCCAGCACCCCGAGCAGGACAGGGACCTACGAGCAGTACTTC. This encodes CASTPSRTGTYEQYF.

The rearrangement joins TRBV29-1 to TRBJ2-7, with TRBD1 identical over 9 bases. The CDR3 consists of 17 residues. Germline trimming cut 0 bases from V and 3 bases from J; bases unmatched to any gene: 12. Germline loops: CDR1 SQVTM, CDR2 ANQGSEA. CDR3: CSVEDLSLTGGGYEQYF. The CDR3 DNA reads as TGCAGCGTTGAAGATTTATCTCTGACAGGGGGTGGCTACGAGCAGTACTTC.

This clone was detected ten times or more. The chain employs TRBV7-2 and TRBJ2-7; D remains unclear. This CDR3 is built from 14 residues. V was trimmed by 7 bases and J by 1 base, leaving 14 bases between them. From germline, CDR1 is SGHTA and CDR2 FQGNSA. For the CDR3, the DNA is TGTGCCAGCACCTCCAACCGAGCTTCCTACGAGCAGTACTTC. Its protein product is CASTSNRASYEQYF.

This sequence joins TRBV7-9 and TRBJ2-2; D may be TRBD2 (5 bases). V was shortened by 5 bases and J by 5 bases, with 9 bases between the two germline ends. The CDR3 is made up of 13 amino acids. Germline V gene data show CDR1 as SEHNR and CDR2 as FQNEAQ (reference sequence). CDR3 in DNA: TGTGCCAGCAGCCCCGAGCGGACCGGGGAGCTGTTTTTT. Its translation is CASSPERTGELFF.